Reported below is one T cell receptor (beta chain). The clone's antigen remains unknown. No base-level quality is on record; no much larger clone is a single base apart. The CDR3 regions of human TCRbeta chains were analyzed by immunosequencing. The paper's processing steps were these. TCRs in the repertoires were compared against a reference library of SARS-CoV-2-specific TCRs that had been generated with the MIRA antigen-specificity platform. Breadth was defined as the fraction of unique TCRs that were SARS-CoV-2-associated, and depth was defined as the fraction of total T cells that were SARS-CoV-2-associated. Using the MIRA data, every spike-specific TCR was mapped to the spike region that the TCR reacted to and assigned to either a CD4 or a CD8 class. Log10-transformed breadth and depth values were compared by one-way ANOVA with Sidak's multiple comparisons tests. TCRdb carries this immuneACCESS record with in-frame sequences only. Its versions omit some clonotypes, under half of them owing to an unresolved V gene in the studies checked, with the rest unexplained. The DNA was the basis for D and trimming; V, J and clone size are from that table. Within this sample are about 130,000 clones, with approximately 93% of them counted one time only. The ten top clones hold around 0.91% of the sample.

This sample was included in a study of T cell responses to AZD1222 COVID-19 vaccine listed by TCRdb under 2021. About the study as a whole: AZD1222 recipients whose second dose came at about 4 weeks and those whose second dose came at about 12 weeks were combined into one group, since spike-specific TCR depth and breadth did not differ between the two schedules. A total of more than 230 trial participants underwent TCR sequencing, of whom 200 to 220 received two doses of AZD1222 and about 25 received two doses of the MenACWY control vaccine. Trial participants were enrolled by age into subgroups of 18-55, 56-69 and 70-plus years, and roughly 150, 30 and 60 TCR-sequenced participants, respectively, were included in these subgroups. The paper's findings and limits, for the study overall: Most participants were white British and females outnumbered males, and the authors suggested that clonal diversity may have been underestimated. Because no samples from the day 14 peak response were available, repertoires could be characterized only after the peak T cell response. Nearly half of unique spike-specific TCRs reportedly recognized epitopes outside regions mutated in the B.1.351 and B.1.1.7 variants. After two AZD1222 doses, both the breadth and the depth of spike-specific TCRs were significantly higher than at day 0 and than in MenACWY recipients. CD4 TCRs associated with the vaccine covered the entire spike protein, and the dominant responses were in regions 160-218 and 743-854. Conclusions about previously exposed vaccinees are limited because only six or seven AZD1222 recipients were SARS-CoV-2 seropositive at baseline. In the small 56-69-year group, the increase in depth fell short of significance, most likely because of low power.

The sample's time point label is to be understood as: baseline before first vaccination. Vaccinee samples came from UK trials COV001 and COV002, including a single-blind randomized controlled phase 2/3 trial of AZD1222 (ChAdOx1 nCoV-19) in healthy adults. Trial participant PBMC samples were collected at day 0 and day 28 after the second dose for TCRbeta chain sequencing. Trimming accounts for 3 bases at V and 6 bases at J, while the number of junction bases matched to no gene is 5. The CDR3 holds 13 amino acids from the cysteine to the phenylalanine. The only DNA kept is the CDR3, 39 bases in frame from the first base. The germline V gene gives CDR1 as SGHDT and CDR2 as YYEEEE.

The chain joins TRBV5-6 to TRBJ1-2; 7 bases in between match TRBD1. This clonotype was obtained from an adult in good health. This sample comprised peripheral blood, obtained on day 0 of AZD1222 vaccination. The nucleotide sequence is TGTGCCAGCAGCTCTGGACAGGCGGATGGCTACACCTTC. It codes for CASSSGQADGYTF.